This is a list of T cell receptor beta chains from one sample in a study of identical twins. TCRdb ran MiXCR on the 5' RACE reads and lists one entry per CDR3 protein. The top ten clones hold around 7.2% of a sample with about 340,000 distinct CDR3 sequences, approximately 13% of them seen once. These records were also assigned to another study, of yellow fever vaccine responses in identical twins.

Sequenced input: CD8+ T cells sorted from blood. These receptors all stem from a young woman in good health. CDR3s include the opening cysteine and the closing phenylalanine or tryptophan. Each record gives: clone size, D gene, V gene, J gene, CDR3 DNA, CDR3 protein. A D gene is named only where the DNA matches it firmly. Clone size is not always given. Where it is, it says once, few, many or a class for expanded clones.

few	-	TRBV6-5	TRBJ1-1	TGTGCCAGCAGTTACGGACACACGAACACTGAAGCTTTCTTT	CASSYGHTNTEAFF
few	-	TRBV2	TRBJ2-2	TGTGCCAGTCAAGAGCGACCTCTGGGCCCCGGGGAGCTGTTTTTT	CASQERPLGPGELFF
-	-	TRBV7-9	TRBJ1-5	TGTGCCAGCAGCTCCGAGGGGCCTAATCAGCCCCAGCATTTT	CASSSEGPNQPQHF
many	-	TRBV5-1	TRBJ1-1	TGCGCCAGCGCCACTTTAGGGGAACGCGACACTGAAGCTTTCTTT	CASATLGERDTEAFF
few	TRBD2	TRBV5-5	TRBJ2-1	TGTGCCAGCAGCCGTAGCGGGAGCCGATACAATGAGCAGTTCTTC	CASSRSGSRYNEQFF
few	-	TRBV5-5	TRBJ2-3	TGTGCCAGCAGCCTCCCGGACGCACTAGATACGCAGTATTTT	CASSLPDALDTQYF
-	-	TRBV11-3	TRBJ1-2	TGTGCCAGCAGCTTAGAGTTAGGCAGGCCCCACTCTAACTATGGCTACACCTTC	CASSLELGRPHSNYGYTF
many	-	TRBV5-1	TRBJ1-1	TGCGCCAGCAGCGTGTACAGGTTCAAGAACACTGAAGCTTTCTTT	CASSVYRFKNTEAFF
few	-	TRBV19	TRBJ2-1	TGTGCCAGTAGTGTAGGGTGGTCCTACAATGAGCAGTTCTTC	CASSVGWSYNEQFF
few	-	TRBV21-1	TRBJ2-1	TGTGCCAGCAGCATTTTTAGCGGGAGGAACTCCTACAATGAGCAGTTCTTC	CASSIFSGRNSYNEQFF
-	-	TRBV29-1	TRBJ2-3	TGCAGCGTTGAAGGATGGGAGCCGCGGGCAGGGCACTACGATACGCAGTATTTT	CSVEGWEPRAGHYDTQYF
few	-	TRBV4-1	TRBJ1-6	TGCGCCAGCAGCCAAGAATTGGGCAGTAATTCACCCCTCCACTTT	CASSQELGSNSPLHF
many	-	TRBV7-2	TRBJ2-2	TGTGCCAGCAGCTTATGGGACTTCCTAAGCGGGGAGCTGTTTTTT	CASSLWDFLSGELFF
few	-	TRBV12-3/TRBV12-4	TRBJ2-3	TGTGCCAGCAGCGGGGATAGTGATACGCAGTATTTT	CASSGDSDTQYF
few	-	TRBV6-1	TRBJ2-3	TGTGCCAGCAGCCGACCCCCTGGGACTCCACGAAGCACAGATACGCAGTATTTT	CASSRPPGTPRSTDTQYF
-	TRBD2	TRBV13	TRBJ2-1	TGTGCCAGCAGCTTAGTAGCGGGGGTGTACAATGAGCAGTTCTTC	CASSLVAGVYNEQFF
-	TRBD1	TRBV29-1	TRBJ2-7	TGCAGCGTTGAAGATCAGGAGGGGGGACAGGGTTCCTACGAGCAGTACTTC	CSVEDQEGGQGSYEQYF
few	-	TRBV7-6	TRBJ2-1	TGTGCCAGCAGCCCTAGTGGGGGGGGCGATGAGCAGTTCTTC	CASSPSGGGDEQFF
many	TRBD1	TRBV3-1	TRBJ2-2	TGTGCCAGCAGCCGACTGACTGGGACAGGGACCGGGGAGCTGTTTTTT	CASSRLTGTGTGELFF
few	TRBD2	TRBV6-2/TRBV6-3	TRBJ2-7	TGTGCCAGCAGTCGGCGGGAGGTTGTTGACGAGCAGTACTTC	CASSRREVVDEQYF
-	TRBD2	TRBV9	TRBJ2-1	TGTGCCAGCAGCGTGCGGGGGGGTAGCGGGAGCTCCTACAATGAGCAGTTCTTC	CASSVRGGSGSSYNEQFF
-	-	TRBV13	TRBJ2-7	TGTGCCAGCAGCCAAGGGGTGGGGGAGCAGTACTTC	CASSQGVGEQYF
many	-	TRBV4-1	TRBJ2-2	TGCGCCAGCAGCCTTGACGCGGAATCGAACACCGGGGAGCTGTTTTTT	CASSLDAESNTGELFF
few	TRBD2	TRBV3-1	TRBJ2-3	TGTGCCAGCAGCCAAGTTAGCGGGGGGGCCACAGATACGCAGTATTTT	CASSQVSGGATDTQYF
few	TRBD2	TRBV12-3/TRBV12-4	TRBJ2-4	TGTGCCAGCAGTTCCATAGCGGGAGAAGGAAACATTCAGTACTTC	CASSSIAGEGNIQYF
-	-	TRBV7-9	TRBJ2-5	TGTGCCAGCAGCTCGGATCCACCCCAAGAGACCCAGTACTTC	CASSSDPPQETQYF
few	-	TRBV4-1	TRBJ1-6	TGCGCCAGCAGCCAAGATCAAGTCGCGAGGGGGGATTCACCCCTCCACTTT	CASSQDQVARGDSPLHF
many	-	TRBV7-9	TRBJ1-5	TGTGCCAGCAGCGAGGGGGGCAATCAGCCCCAGCATTTT	CASSEGGNQPQHF
-	-	TRBV28	TRBJ2-5	TGTGCCAGCAGTAGAATGACGATCCAAGAGACCCAGTACTTC	CASSRMTIQETQYF
-	-	TRBV7-9	TRBJ2-3	TGTGCCAGCAGCTTATCGAGTCGGGACACAGATACGCAGTATTTT	CASSLSSRDTDTQYF
many	-	TRBV12-3/TRBV12-4	TRBJ2-4	TGTGCCAGCACCCCTTCAGACCCCAAAAACATTCAGTACTTC	CASTPSDPKNIQYF
few	TRBD2	TRBV6-6	TRBJ2-1	TGTGCCAGCGGGAGGGCCTCCAATGAGCAGTTCTTC	CASGRASNEQFF
-	TRBD2	TRBV5-1	TRBJ2-3	TGCGCCAGCAGTGGATTATCCGGCGGGAGGAGCACAGATACGCAGTATTTT	CASSGLSGGRSTDTQYF
-	TRBD2	TRBV6-2/TRBV6-3	TRBJ2-3	TGTGCCAGCATAGCGGGAGATTTGACAGATACGCAGTATTTT	CASIAGDLTDTQYF
many	TRBD2	TRBV28	TRBJ2-5	TGTGCCAGCAGCCTGGGACTAGCGGTCCAAGAGACCCAGTACTTC	CASSLGLAVQETQYF
-	-	TRBV3-1	TRBJ2-1	TGTGCCAGCAGCCAAGAAGGAGGTGCCGGGGGCGAAAAATACAATGAGCAGTTCTTC	CASSQEGGAGGEKYNEQFF
-	-	TRBV12-3/TRBV12-4	TRBJ2-7	TGTGCCAGCAGTTTAGTCTGGGGGTCCCACTCCTACGAGCAGTACTTC	CASSLVWGSHSYEQYF
-	TRBD1	TRBV25-1	TRBJ2-1	TGTGCCAGCGCCTACAGGGGGCCTTACAATGAGCAGTTCTTC	CASAYRGPYNEQFF
-	-	TRBV6-1	TRBJ1-1	TGTGCCAGCAGTGAAGCGCAATATCCGAACGAGGCTTTCTTT	CASSEAQYPNEAFF
-	TRBD2	TRBV11-3	TRBJ2-3	TGTGCCAGCAGCTTAGATCTCCTCGGCGGGAGGGCCTTT	CASSLDLLGGRAF
-	-	TRBV5-1	TRBJ1-1	TGCGCCAGCAACGGGGAGTCGGGGAACACTGAAGCTTTCTTT	CASNGESGNTEAFF
-	TRBD2	TRBV25-1	TRBJ2-7	TGTGCCAGCAGTGAATTGATAAGCGGGAGTGACGAGCAGTACTTC	CASSELISGSDEQYF
-	TRBD2	TRBV20-1	TRBJ2-2	TGCTCAGGACTAGCGGGAAACACCGGGGAGCTGTTTTTT	CSGLAGNTGELFF
many	TRBD2	TRBV6-1	TRBJ2-3	TGTGCCAGCAGTGAAGACGGGGGTAGCGGGGGCACAGATACGCAGTATTTT	CASSEDGGSGGTDTQYF